The 2 T cell receptor beta chains below were found in one sample sequenced in a study of cytomegalovirus exposure and HLA in healthy donors. Primers: 60 Vbeta forward and 13 Jbeta reverse. Clones were sequenced by immunoSEQ multiplex PCR, and TCRdb holds only the in-frame ones, with some missing. The listing contains more than 100,000 clones. Sequenced: PBMCs. These receptors were collected from a woman between 35 and 50 years old in good health and CMV-seronegative.

The rearrangement links TRBV25-1 to TRBJ1-4; D might be TRBD1 (5 bases). Trimming took off 6 bases at V and 5 bases at J, with 16 bases between the two ends. There are 15 residues in the CDR3. The V gene's germline CDR1 is MGHDK and CDR2 SYGVNS. CDR3 loop: CASRSGGALNEKLFF. In DNA form, the CDR3 reads TGTGCCAGCAGATCGGGAGGGGCGTTAAATGAAAAACTGTTTTTT.

The CDR3 loop reads CASRGDSLNTEAFF. DNA for the CDR3: TGTGCCAGCAGGGGCGACAGCCTGAACACTGAAGCTTTCTTT. The V and J genes are TRBV7-8 and TRBJ1-1; D might be TRBD1 (5 bases). The CDR3 is made up of 14 amino acids. Per the germline V gene, CDR1 is SGHVS and CDR2 is FQNEAQ. V lost 6 bases to trimming and J lost 0 bases, with 11 bases between them.